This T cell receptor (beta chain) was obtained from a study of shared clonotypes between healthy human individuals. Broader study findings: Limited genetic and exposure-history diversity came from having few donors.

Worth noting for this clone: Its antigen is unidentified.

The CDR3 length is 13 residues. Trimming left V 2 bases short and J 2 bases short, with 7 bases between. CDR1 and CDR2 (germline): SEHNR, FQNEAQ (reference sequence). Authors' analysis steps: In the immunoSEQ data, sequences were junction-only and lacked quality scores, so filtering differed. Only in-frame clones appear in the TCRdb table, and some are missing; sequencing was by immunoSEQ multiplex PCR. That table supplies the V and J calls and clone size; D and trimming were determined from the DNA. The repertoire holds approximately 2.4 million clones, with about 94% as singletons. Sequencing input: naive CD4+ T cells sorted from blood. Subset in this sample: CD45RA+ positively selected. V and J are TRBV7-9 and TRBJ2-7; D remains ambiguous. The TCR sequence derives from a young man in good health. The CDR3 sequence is CASSLSAAYEQYF. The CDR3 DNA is TGTGCCAGCAGCTTAAGCGCCGCCTACGAGCAGTACTTC.